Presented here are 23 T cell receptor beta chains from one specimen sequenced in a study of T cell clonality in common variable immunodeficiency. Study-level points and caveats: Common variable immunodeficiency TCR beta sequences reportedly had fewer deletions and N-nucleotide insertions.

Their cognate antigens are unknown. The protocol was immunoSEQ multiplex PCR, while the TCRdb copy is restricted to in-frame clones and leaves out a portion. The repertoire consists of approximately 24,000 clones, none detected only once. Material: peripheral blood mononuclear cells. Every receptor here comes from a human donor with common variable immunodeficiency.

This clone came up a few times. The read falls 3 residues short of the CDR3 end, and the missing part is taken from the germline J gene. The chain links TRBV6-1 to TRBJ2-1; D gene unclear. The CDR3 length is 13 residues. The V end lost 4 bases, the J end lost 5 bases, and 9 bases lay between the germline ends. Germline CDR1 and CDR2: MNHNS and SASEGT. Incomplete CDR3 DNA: TGTGCCAGCAGTGGCCAAAACAACAATGAG. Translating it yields CASSGQNNNE. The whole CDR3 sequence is CASSGQNNNEQFF.

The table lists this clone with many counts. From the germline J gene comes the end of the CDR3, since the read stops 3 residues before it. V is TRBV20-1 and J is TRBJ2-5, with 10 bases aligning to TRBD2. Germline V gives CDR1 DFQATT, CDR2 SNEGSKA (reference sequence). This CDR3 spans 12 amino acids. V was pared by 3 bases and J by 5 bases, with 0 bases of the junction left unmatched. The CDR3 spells CSARTSGETQYF. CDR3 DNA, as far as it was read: TGCAGTGCTAGGACTAGCGGGGAGACC.

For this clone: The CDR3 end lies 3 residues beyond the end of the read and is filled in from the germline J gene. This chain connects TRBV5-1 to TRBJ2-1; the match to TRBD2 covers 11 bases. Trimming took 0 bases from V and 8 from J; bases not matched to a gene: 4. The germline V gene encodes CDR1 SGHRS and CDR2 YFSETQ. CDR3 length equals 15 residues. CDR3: CASSLAGSGRDEQFF. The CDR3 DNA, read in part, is TGCGCCAGCAGCTTGGCCGGTAGCGGGAGGGATGAG.

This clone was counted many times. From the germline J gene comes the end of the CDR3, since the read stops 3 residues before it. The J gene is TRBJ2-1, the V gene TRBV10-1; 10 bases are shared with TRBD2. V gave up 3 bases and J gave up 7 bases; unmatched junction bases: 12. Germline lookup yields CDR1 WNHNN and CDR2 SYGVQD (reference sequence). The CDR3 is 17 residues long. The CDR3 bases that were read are TGCGCCAGCAGTGATCATCTGCGGCTAGCGGGGGCTAATGAG. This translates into CASSDHLRLAGANE. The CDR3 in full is CASSDHLRLAGANEQFF.

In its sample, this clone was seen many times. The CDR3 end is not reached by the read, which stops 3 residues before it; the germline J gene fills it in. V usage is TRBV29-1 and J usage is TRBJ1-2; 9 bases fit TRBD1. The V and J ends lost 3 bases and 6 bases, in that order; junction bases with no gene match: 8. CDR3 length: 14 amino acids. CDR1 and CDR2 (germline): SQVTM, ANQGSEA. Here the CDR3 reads CSVERDRAKDGYTF. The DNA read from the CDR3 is TGCAGCGTTGAGAGGGACAGGGCGAAGGATGGC.

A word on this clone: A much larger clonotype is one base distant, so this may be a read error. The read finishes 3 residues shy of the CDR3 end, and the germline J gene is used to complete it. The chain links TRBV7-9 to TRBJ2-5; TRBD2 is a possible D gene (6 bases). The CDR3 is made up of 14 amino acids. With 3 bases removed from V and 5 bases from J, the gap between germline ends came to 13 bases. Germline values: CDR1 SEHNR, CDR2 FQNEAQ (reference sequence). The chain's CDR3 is CASSFMEGLETQYF. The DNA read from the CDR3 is TGTGCCAGCAGCTTTATGGAGGGGCTTGAGACC.

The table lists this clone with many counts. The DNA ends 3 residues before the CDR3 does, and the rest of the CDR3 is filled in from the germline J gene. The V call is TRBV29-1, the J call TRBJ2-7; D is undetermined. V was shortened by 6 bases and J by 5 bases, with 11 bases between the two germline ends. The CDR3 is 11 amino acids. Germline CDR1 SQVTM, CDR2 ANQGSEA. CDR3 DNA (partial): TGCAGCGTCAAGGGTACAAACGAG. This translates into CSVKGTNE. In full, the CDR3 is CSVKGTNEQYF.

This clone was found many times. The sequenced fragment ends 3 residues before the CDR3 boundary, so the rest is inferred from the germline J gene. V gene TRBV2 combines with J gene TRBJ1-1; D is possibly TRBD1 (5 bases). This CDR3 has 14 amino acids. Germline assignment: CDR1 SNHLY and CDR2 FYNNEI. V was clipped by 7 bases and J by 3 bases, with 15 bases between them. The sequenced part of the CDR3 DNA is TGTGCCAGCACATCAAGTAGGGGTGACACTGAA. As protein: CASTSSRGDTE. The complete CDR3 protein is CASTSSRGDTEAFF.

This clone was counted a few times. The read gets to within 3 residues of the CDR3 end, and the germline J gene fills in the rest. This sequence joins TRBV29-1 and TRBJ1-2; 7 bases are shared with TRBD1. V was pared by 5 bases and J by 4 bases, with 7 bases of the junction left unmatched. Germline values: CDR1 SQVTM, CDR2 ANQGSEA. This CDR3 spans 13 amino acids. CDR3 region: CSVSEGARYGYTF. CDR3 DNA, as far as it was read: TGCAGCGTTTCCGAGGGGGCTCGCTATGGC.

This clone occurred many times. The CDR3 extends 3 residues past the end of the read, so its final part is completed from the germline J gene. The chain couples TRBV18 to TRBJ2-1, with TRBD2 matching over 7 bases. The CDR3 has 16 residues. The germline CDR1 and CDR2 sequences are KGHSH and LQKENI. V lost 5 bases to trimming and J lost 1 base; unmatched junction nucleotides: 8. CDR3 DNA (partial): TGTGCCAGCTCATACCTAGCGGCCTCTTCCTACAATGAG. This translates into CASSYLAASSYNE. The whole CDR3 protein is CASSYLAASSYNEQFF.

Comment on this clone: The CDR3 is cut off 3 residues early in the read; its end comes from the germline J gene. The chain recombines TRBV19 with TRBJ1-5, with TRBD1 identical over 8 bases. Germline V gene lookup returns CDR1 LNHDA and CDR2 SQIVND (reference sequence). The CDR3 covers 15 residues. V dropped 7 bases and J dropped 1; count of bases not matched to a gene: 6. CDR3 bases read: TGTGCCAGTAAAGGGGCAGGGGGCAGCAATCAGCCC. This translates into CASKGAGGSNQP. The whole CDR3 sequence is CASKGAGGSNQPQHF.

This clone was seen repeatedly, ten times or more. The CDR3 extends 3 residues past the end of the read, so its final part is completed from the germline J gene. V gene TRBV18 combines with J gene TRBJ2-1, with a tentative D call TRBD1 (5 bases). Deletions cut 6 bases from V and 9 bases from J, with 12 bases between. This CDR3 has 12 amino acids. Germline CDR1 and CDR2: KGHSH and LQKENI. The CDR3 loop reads CASSVGRFEQFF. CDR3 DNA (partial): TGTGCCAGCTCGGTGGGGCGGTTTGAG.

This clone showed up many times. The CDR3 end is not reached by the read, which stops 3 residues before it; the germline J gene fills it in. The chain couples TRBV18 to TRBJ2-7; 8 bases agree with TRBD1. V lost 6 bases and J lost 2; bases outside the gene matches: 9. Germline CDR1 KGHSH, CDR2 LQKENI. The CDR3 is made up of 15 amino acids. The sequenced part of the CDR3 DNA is TGTGCCAGCTCCCCCCTGAGACAGGGGCCCTACGAG. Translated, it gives CASSPLRQGPYE. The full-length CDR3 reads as CASSPLRQGPYEQYF.

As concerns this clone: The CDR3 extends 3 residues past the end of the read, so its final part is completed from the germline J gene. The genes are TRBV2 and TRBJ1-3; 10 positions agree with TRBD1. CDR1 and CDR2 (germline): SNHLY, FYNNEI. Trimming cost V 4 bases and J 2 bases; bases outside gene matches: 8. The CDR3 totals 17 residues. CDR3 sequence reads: CASSALSGTGAGNTIYF. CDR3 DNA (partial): TGTGCCAGCAGTGCTCTCTCCGGGACAGGGGCTGGAAACACC. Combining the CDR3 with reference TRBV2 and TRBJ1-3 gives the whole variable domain EPEVTQTPSHQVTQMGQEVILRCVPISNHLYFYWYRQILGQKVEFLVSFYNNEISEKSEIFDDQFSVERPDGSNFTLKIRSTKLEDSAMYFCASSALSGTGAGNTIYFGEGSWLTVV.

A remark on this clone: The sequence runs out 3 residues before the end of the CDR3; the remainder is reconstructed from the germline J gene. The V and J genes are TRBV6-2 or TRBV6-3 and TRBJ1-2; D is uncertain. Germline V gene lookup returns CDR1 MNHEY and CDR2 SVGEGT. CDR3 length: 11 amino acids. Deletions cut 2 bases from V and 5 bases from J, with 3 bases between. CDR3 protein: CASSYLYGYTF. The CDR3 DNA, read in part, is TGTGCCAGCAGTTACCTTTATGGC.

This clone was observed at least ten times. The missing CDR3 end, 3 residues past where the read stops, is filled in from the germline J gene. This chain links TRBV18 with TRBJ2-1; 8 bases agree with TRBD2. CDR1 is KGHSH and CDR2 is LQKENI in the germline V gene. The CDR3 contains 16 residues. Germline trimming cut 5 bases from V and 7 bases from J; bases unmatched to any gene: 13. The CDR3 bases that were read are TGTGCCAGCTCAACGACTGTAAGCGGGAGTTTGAATGAG. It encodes CASSTTVSGSLNE. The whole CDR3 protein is CASSTTVSGSLNEQFF.

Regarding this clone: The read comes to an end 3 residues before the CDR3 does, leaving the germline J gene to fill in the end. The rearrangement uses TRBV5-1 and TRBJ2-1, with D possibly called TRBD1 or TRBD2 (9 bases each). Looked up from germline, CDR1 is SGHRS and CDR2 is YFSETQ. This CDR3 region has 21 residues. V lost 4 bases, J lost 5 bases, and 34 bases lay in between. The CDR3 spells CASSPSSWTGVEASGNNEQFF. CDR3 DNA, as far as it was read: TGCGCCAGCAGCCCATCCTCCTGGACAGGGGTCGAGGCTAGCGGGAACAATGAG.

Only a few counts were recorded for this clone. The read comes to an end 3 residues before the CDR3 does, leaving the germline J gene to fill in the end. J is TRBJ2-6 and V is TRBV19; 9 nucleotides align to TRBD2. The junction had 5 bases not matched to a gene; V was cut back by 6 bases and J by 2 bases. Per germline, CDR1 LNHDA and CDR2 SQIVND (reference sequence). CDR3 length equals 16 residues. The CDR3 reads CASRRGGAAGANVLTF. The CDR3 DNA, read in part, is TGTGCCAGTAGGCGCGGGGGGGCCGCTGGGGCCAACGTC.

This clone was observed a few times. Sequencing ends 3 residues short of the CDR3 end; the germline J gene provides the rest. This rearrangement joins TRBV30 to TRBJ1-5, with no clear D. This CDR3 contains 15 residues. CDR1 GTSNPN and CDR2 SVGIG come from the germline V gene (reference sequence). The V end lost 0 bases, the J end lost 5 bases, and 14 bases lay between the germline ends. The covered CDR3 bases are TGTGCCTGGAGTGTACAGAGCGGTGGGGATCAGCCC. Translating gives CAWSVQSGGDQP. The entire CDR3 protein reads CAWSVQSGGDQPQHF.

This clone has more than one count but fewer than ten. The CDR3 sequence is CATSRTSGRVTYNEQFF. The CDR3 DNA, read in part, is TGTGCCACCTCCCGGACTAGCGGGAGGGTAACCTACAATGAG. The chain couples TRBV19 to TRBJ2-1; 15 bases align to TRBD2. The read terminates 3 residues before the CDR3 end, so the remaining end is supplied by the germline J gene. In germline, CDR1 is LNHDA, CDR2 SQIVND (reference sequence). The CDR3 has 17 amino acids. V trimming: 10 bases; J trimming: 2 bases; junction bases outside the gene matches: 9.

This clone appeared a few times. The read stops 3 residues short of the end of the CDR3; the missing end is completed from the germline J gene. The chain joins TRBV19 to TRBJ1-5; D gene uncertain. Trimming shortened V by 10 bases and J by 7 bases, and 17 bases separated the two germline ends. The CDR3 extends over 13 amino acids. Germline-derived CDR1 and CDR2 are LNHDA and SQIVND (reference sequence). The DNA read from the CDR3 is TGTGCCACCGCGTACGGTGATTTGCAGCCC. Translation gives CATAYGDLQP. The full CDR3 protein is CATAYGDLQPQHF.

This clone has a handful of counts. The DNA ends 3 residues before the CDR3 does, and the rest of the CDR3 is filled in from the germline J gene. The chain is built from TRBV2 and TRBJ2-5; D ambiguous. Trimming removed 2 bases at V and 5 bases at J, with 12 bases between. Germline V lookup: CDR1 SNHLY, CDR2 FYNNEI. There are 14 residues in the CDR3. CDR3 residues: CASSEPAGGETQYF. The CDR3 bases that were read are TGTGCCAGCAGTGAACCCGCAGGTGGGGAGACC.

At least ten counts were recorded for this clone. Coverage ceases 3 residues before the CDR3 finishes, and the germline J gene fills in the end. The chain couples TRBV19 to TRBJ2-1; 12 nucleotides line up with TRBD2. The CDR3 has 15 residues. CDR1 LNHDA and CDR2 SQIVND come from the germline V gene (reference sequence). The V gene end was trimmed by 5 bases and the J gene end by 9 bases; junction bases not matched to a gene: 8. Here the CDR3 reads CASSSLAGGPVEQFF. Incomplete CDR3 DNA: TGTGCCAGTAGTTCCCTAGCGGGAGGGCCCGTTGAG.